The 17 T cell receptor beta chains below all came from one sample that was sequenced in a study of cytomegalovirus exposure and HLA in healthy donors. Amplification used 60 Vbeta primers and 13 Jbeta primers. TCRdb keeps only in-frame clones here, not all; method: immunoSEQ multiplex PCR. The sample carries around 130,000 clones, around 83% recorded once. Sequencing was performed on PBMCs. These receptor sequences come from a woman in her late teens or twenties in good health and CMV-seropositive.

The CDR3 DNA reads as TGTGCCAGCAGTTTGCCTAGCGCGGGGAACAATGAGCAGTTCTTC. It encodes CASSLPSAGNNEQFF. The chain is built from TRBV28 and TRBJ2-1; a possible D gene is TRBD2 (6 bases). V was clipped by 3 bases and J by 5 bases, with 14 bases between them. The CDR3 sequence is 15 residues long. Per germline, CDR1 MDHEN and CDR2 SYDVKM.

The genes are TRBV27 and TRBJ2-3; D not resolved. The CDR3 consists of 13 residues. Germline V gene data show CDR1 as MNHEY and CDR2 as SMNVEV (reference sequence). The V end lost 2 bases, the J end lost 4 bases, and 7 bases lay between the germline ends. The CDR3 sequence: CASSLDDSDTQYF. CDR3 in DNA: TGTGCCAGCAGTTTAGACGACTCAGATACGCAGTATTTT.

This chain uses TRBV27 with TRBJ1-3; 10 nucleotides agree with TRBD1. The CDR3 contains 13 residues. The V gene end was trimmed by 5 bases and the J gene end by 7 bases; junction bases not matched to a gene: 2. From germline, CDR1 is MNHEY and CDR2 SMNVEV (reference sequence). CDR3 bases: TGTGCCAGCAGTCGGGACAGGGGTAACACCATATATTTT. Its translation: CASSRDRGNTIYF.

This sequence joins TRBV20-1 and TRBJ2-3, with TRBD2 identical over 7 bases. V shed 6 bases and J 9 bases; nucleotides not matched to a gene: 6. The CDR3 is made up of 11 amino acids. Germline lookup yields CDR1 DFQATT and CDR2 SNEGSKA (reference sequence). CDR3 sequence reads: CSAKTGGTQYF. The CDR3 bases are TGCAGTGCAAAAACGGGAGGAACGCAGTATTTT.

The V call is TRBV28, the J call TRBJ2-1, with a possible D match to TRBD1 (6 bases). V gave up 4 bases and J gave up 10 bases, with 14 bases separating them. The CDR3 runs 13 residues. Germline assignment: CDR1 MDHEN and CDR2 SYDVKM. CDR3 protein: CASSSPPGQEQFF. The CDR3 DNA is TGTGCCAGCAGTTCCCCCCCCGGACAGGAGCAGTTCTTC.

A single count supports this clone. The chain employs TRBV2 and TRBJ1-2, with D tentatively TRBD1 (6 bases). Germline CDR1 SNHLY, CDR2 FYNNEI. Trimming cost V 5 bases and J 4 bases, with 14 bases left between them. CDR3 length: 14 residues. The DNA for the CDR3 is TGTGCCAGCAGTCTACAGGGATTTGGCTATGGCTACACCTTC. This gives the protein CASSLQGFGYGYTF.

The rearrangement uses TRBV5-4 and TRBJ2-1, with D possibly being TRBD2 (6 bases). CDR3 size: 14 residues. Trimming took 0 bases from V and 8 from J, leaving 12 bases between them. The germline V gene encodes CDR1 SGHNT and CDR2 YYREEE (reference sequence). The CDR3 spells CASSLGRVTDEQFF. CDR3 nucleotide sequence: TGTGCCAGCAGCTTGGGGAGGGTTACAGATGAGCAGTTCTTC.

The rearrangement links TRBV6-1 to TRBJ2-5; D is possibly TRBD1 (6 bases). The germline CDR1 and CDR2 sequences are MNHNS and SASEGT. The CDR3 contains 14 residues. V was pared by 5 bases and J by 4 bases, with 14 bases between. CDR3 loop: CASSLRTGPETQYF. CDR3 in DNA: TGTGCCAGCAGTCTACGTACAGGGCCAGAGACCCAGTACTTC.

As for this clone: Being one base from a much bigger clone, this may be a read error. The CDR3 protein is CASGGSYNEQFF. DNA for the CDR3: TGTGCCAGCGGGGGGTCCTACAATGAGCAGTTCTTC. V is TRBV11-3 and J is TRBJ2-1, with D possibly matching TRBD2 (6 bases). CDR1 and CDR2 (germline): SGHNT, YENEEA. The CDR3 loop spans 12 amino acids. The V end lost 8 bases, the J end lost 1 base, and 6 bases lay between the germline ends.

This clone has a single count. The chain joins TRBV7-9 to TRBJ2-5, with D unclear. Per germline, CDR1 SEHNR and CDR2 FQNEAQ (reference sequence). The V end was cut by 2 bases, the J end by 5 bases, with 6 bases between. The CDR3 has 12 amino acids. The CDR3 loop is CASSLIPETQYF. Written as DNA, the CDR3 is TGTGCCAGCAGCTTAATTCCGGAGACCCAGTACTTC.

This chain uses TRBV5-6 with TRBJ2-3; TRBD2 matches at 13 bases. The CDR3 spans 16 residues. Germline-derived CDR1 and CDR2 are SGHDT and YYEEEE. V shed 4 bases, J shed 4 bases, and the junction held 6 bases outside the gene matches. CDR3 DNA: TGTGCCAGCAGCGTCGGACTAGCGGGGGTAGCAGATACGCAGTATTTT. As protein: CASSVGLAGVADTQYF. Looking up the rest from reference TRBV5-6 and TRBJ2-3 gives the full variable domain: DAGVTQSPTHLIKTRGQQVTLRCSPKSGHDTVSWYQQALGQGPQFIFQYYEEEERQRGNFPDRFSGHQFPNYSSELNVNALLLGDSALYLCASSVGLAGVADTQYFGPGTRLTVL.

The V call is TRBV6-1, the J call TRBJ1-5; D perhaps matches TRBD1 (6 bases). Looked up from germline, CDR1 is MNHNS and CDR2 is SASEGT. The CDR3 is 15 amino acids. V dropped 5 bases and J dropped 4 bases, with 15 bases sitting between them. The CDR3 sequence is CASSQDSGVNQPQHF. For the CDR3, the DNA is TGTGCCAGCAGTCAGGACAGCGGGGTGAATCAGCCCCAGCATTTT.

V and J are TRBV25-1 and TRBJ2-3, with D perhaps matching TRBD1 (6 bases). CDR3 size: 14 residues. Germline assignment: CDR1 MGHDK and CDR2 SYGVNS. Trimming left V 4 bases short and J 6 bases short, with 14 bases between. The CDR3 spells CASSGGGGWDTQYF. For the CDR3, the DNA is TGTGCCAGCAGTGGCGGTGGGGGCTGGGATACGCAGTATTTT.

This clone was seen a single time. The gene calls are TRBV6-5 and TRBJ1-1; 8 bases align to TRBD1. The CDR3 extends over 14 amino acids. The V gene end was trimmed by 4 bases and the J gene end by 2 bases; junction bases not matched to a gene: 3. Germline CDR1 reads MNHEY; CDR2 reads SVGAGI. CDR3 region: CASSSGTGNTEAFF. The CDR3 region has the DNA TGTGCCAGCAGTTCTGGGACAGGCAACACTGAAGCTTTCTTT.

As DNA, the CDR3 is TGTGCCACCAGCAGAGATTTGGAGAAAAGTAACATTCAGTACTTC. Translated: CATSRDLEKSNIQYF. V usage is TRBV15 and J usage is TRBJ2-4; unclear D gene. V shed 0 bases and J shed 7 bases, with 13 bases lying between them. This CDR3 region has 15 residues. Germline V gene sequence: CDR1 LNHNV, CDR2 YYDKDF (reference sequence).

The CDR3 sequence is CASSLGQSYEQYF. The CDR3 DNA is TGTGCCAGCAGTCTGGGACAGTCCTACGAGCAGTACTTC. The chain links TRBV6-5 to TRBJ2-7; 7 bases are shared with TRBD1. Trimming took 5 bases from V and 1 from J; bases not matched to a gene: 2. Germline V gives CDR1 MNHEY, CDR2 SVGAGI. This CDR3 region has 13 residues.

The genes are TRBV18 and TRBJ1-3; D is ambiguous. There are 11 residues in the CDR3. In germline, CDR1 is KGHSH, CDR2 LQKENI. The V gene lost 3 bases and the J gene lost 7 bases, with 4 bases spanning the gap. CDR3 sequence reads: CASSPENTIYF. The CDR3 bases are TGTGCCAGCTCACCTGAGAACACCATATATTTT.